The next 8 T cell receptor beta chains were all read from a single sample in a study of T cell repertoires in cytomegalovirus infection (dated by TCRdb to the late 2010s). Their recognized antigens are unknown. Sequencing relied on an Illumina HiSeq 1500. TCRdb applied fastp at Q25 and MiXCR to the public reads, then kept only in-frame beta chains. Each entry merges the rows of one CDR3 protein and shows their most common DNA and genes. In all, the sample holds 700,000 to 850,000 distinct CDR3 sequences, and approximately 29% of those were seen once. The top ten clones comprise roughly 12% of the sample. Explained via the paper, the treatment or condition label denotes: in vitro stimulation with specific CMV peptide epitopes to enrich CMV-specific T cells. Here the sequenced sample was cultured CD8+ T cells from PBMCs, taken from culture after CMV antigen stimulation. The receptors derive from a human donor in good health (CMV status not recorded). Some clones in this sample may be carry-over from other donors' samples.

The rearrangement joins TRBV7-8 to TRBJ2-4; 9 bases map to TRBD1. The CDR3 consists of 15 residues. Germline CDR1 SGHVS, CDR2 FQNEAQ. Trimming cost V 5 bases and J 6 bases; bases outside gene matches: 8. Here the CDR3 DNA reads TGTGCCAGCAGCCCCCGGGACAGGGTCAGAAACATTCAGTACTTC. Protein sequence: CASSPRDRVRNIQYF.

In its sample, this clonotype was seen many times. The chain is built from TRBV7-8 and TRBJ1-3; D unclear. CDR1 SGHVS and CDR2 FQNEAQ come from the germline V gene. V shed 1 base and J shed 8 bases, with 6 bases lying between them. The CDR3 spans 12 residues. CDR3 nucleotides: TGTGCCAGCAGCTTAGGGACGGACACCATATATTTT. Its translation is CASSLGTDTIYF.

CDR3 nucleotide sequence: TGTGCCAGCAGCTTAAACGGGCCCGGAGGAGAGACCCAGTACTTC. This translates into CASSLNGPGGETQYF. V is TRBV7-3 and J is TRBJ2-5, with a tentative D call TRBD2 (5 bases). Trimming shortened V by 1 base and J by 4 bases, and 13 bases separated the two germline ends. The CDR3 covers 15 residues. From germline, CDR1 is SGHTA and CDR2 FQGTGA.

The rearrangement uses TRBV7-7 and TRBJ2-3; perhaps TRBD2 as D (5 bases). In germline, CDR1 is SSHAT, CDR2 FNYEAQ (reference sequence). The CDR3 covers 12 residues. In nucleotides, the CDR3 is TGTGCTGTGCTGGAGGAGACAGATACGCAGTATTTT. Amino acid sequence: CAVLEETDTQYF.

This clonotype was detected a few times. This sequence joins TRBV5-4 and TRBJ1-3; 7 positions agree with TRBD1. The CDR3 spans 16 residues. J gave up 3 bases and V 3 bases, and 9 bases lay outside the gene matches. Germline V lookup: CDR1 SGHNT, CDR2 YYREEE (reference sequence). This CDR3 is CASSWGTGDGGNTIYF. CDR3 DNA sequence: TGTGCCAGCAGCTGGGGAACAGGGGATGGTGGAAACACCATATATTTT. The full variable domain, rest sourced from reference TRBV5-4 and TRBJ1-3, is ETGVTQSPTHLIKTRGQQVTLRCSSQSGHNTVSWYQQALGQGPQFIFQYYREEENGRGNFPPRFSGLQFPNYSSELNVNALELDDSALYLCASSWGTGDGGNTIYFGEGSWLTVV.

In its sample, this clonotype was seen once. The chain combines TRBV7-9 with TRBJ2-2; TRBD1 or TRBD2 may be the D gene (6 bases each). The CDR3 is 14 residues long. The V gene's germline CDR1 is SEHNR and CDR2 FQNEAQ (reference sequence). Trimming shortened V by 10 bases and J by 0 bases, and 12 bases separated the two germline ends. The CDR3 DNA reads TGTGCCATCCAGGAGGGGGCGAACACCGGGGAGCTGTTTTTT. Translating it yields CAIQEGANTGELFF.

The chain employs TRBV7-9 and TRBJ2-5, with 15 bases lining up with TRBD2. The germline gives CDR1 SEHNR, CDR2 FQNEAQ (reference sequence). This CDR3 region has 19 residues. The J segment lost 0 bases and the V segment lost 3 bases, leaving 8 bases of the junction unmatched. In DNA form, the CDR3 reads TGTGCCAGCAGCTTCCTCGGGACTAGCGGGGGGAAGTACCAAGAGACCCAGTACTTC. It translates to CASSFLGTSGGKYQETQYF.

The rearrangement joins TRBV29-1 to TRBJ2-2; 9 bases are shared with TRBD1. The CDR3 covers 14 residues. Unmatched junction bases numbered 8, after V lost 6 bases and J lost 6 bases. The germline CDR1 and CDR2 sequences are SQVTM and ANQGSEA. CDR3 loop: CSVPGQGKAGELFF. CDR3 bases: TGCAGCGTCCCGGGACAGGGAAAGGCCGGGGAGCTGTTTTTT.